These 27 T cell receptor beta chains were all obtained from the same sample, sequenced in a study of blood T cells in healthy people across ages. Combining a sample-barcoded 5' primer with a J-beta primer mix, a second PCR ran for about 7 to 11 cycles. MiXCR, applied by TCRdb to the 5' RACE reads, yields one record per CDR3 protein. The sample holds over 600,000 distinct CDR3 sequences; around 50% are singletons and the top ten take under 30%. Source material: blood. The receptors derive from a man in his forties in good health.

The chain is built from TRBV12-3 or TRBV12-4 and TRBJ1-4; 8 bases are shared with TRBD1. With 4 bases clipped from V and 2 bases from J, the junction kept 3 bases outside the gene matches. The CDR3 is made up of 15 amino acids. CDR3 region: CASSSGGITNEKLFF. The CDR3 DNA is TGTGCCAGCAGTTCAGGGGGCATCACTAATGAAAAACTGTTTTTT.

The chain carries TRBV6-2 or TRBV6-3 and TRBJ1-1; D uncertain. Between the trimmed V and J ends, which lost 4 bases and 4 bases, there was a span of 16 bases. Germline CDR1 MNHEY, CDR2 SVGEGT. There are 15 residues in the CDR3. The CDR3 region is CASSSIPTPGTEAFF. The CDR3 region has the DNA TGTGCCAGCAGTTCAATCCCAACCCCGGGCACTGAAGCTTTCTTT.

The rearrangement uses TRBV6-4 and TRBJ2-7; D unresolved. The germline CDR1 and CDR2 sequences are MRHNA and SNTAGT. The CDR3 is 13 residues long. V lost 2 bases, J lost 4 bases, and 9 bases lay in between. The CDR3 region has the DNA TGTGCCAGCAGTGACCTCTGGGGATACGAGCAGTACTTC. Amino acid sequence: CASSDLWGYEQYF.

This clonotype has a handful of counts. The gene calls are TRBV2 and TRBJ2-5; 8 bases map to TRBD2. The V gene's germline CDR1 is SNHLY and CDR2 FYNNEI. The CDR3 contains 18 residues. V lost 7 bases, J lost 13 bases, and 29 bases stayed unmatched. The CDR3 sequence: CASTTRLPGLDIIKARYF. The CDR3 nucleotides are TGTGCCAGCACGACTCGGCTACCGGGACTAGACATAATTAAAGCTAGGTACTTC. Together with reference TRBV2 and TRBJ2-5, the CDR3 gives the full variable domain: EPEVTQTPSHQVTQMGQEVILRCVPISNHLYFYWYRQILGQKVEFLVSFYNNEISEKSEIFDDQFSVERPDGSNFTLKIRSTKLEDSAMYFCASTTRLPGLDIIKARYFGPGTRLLVL.

V and J are TRBV4-2 and TRBJ2-3, with 7 bases lining up with TRBD1. The V and J ends lost 0 bases and 3 bases, in that order; junction bases with no gene match: 6. Germline-derived CDR1 and CDR2 are LGHNA and YNFKEQ. CDR3 length: 16 amino acids. CDR3 nucleotides: TGTGCCAGCAGCCAAGATACGCAGGGGGTAACAGATACGCAGTATTTT. It encodes CASSQDTQGVTDTQYF.

J is TRBJ1-2 and V is TRBV29-1, with D maybe TRBD1 (5 bases). The germline gives CDR1 SQVTM, CDR2 ANQGSEA. V dropped 3 bases and J dropped 7 bases, with 15 bases sitting between them. There are 13 residues in the CDR3. The CDR3 loop reads CSVDGRVIGGYTF. As DNA, the CDR3 is TGCAGCGTTGATGGCAGGGTAATCGGTGGCTACACCTTC.

The rearrangement uses TRBV6-5 and TRBJ1-1; 7 bases fit TRBD1. This CDR3 spans 14 amino acids. With 8 bases clipped from V and 6 bases from J, the junction kept 12 bases outside the gene matches. Germline V lookup: CDR1 MNHEY, CDR2 SVGAGI. CDR3 amino acids: CASGGTGDVAEAFF. CDR3 bases: TGTGCCAGCGGGGGAACAGGGGACGTGGCTGAAGCTTTCTTT.

The chain links TRBV12-3 or TRBV12-4 to TRBJ2-4, with 10 bases that match TRBD2. Germline trimming cut 5 bases from V and 13 bases from J; bases unmatched to any gene: 23. CDR3 size: 18 residues. The CDR3 spells CASSPSSLIAGGPLQQYF. CDR3 DNA: TGTGCCAGCAGTCCATCCTCCCTGATAGCGGGAGGCCCCTTACAGCAGTACTTC.

CDR3 nucleotides: TGTGCCAGCAGTTACGGTACTAGCGGAATCGACCGCGCGTCCACCGGGGAGCTGTTTTTT. This gives the protein CASSYGTSGIDRASTGELFF. The rearrangement joins TRBV6-2 or TRBV6-3 to TRBJ2-2; 8 nucleotides line up with TRBD2. This CDR3 region has 20 residues. The V and J ends lost 2 bases and 4 bases, in that order; junction bases with no gene match: 18. Germline values: CDR1 MNHEY, CDR2 SVGEGT.

The chain links TRBV12-3 or TRBV12-4 to TRBJ1-2; TRBD1 matches at 9 bases. V lost 4 bases, J lost 5 bases, and 11 bases stayed unmatched. The CDR3 length is 16 residues. The CDR3 DNA reads as TGTGCCAGCAGTTCGTGGGACAGGGAGGGTGGATATGGCTACACCTTC. Amino acids: CASSSWDREGGYGYTF.

This clonotype was counted between two and nine times. The chain joins TRBV7-9 to TRBJ2-7; 10 nucleotides agree with TRBD1. The junction had 9 bases not matched to a gene; V was cut back by 3 bases and J by 1 base. Germline CDR1 reads SEHNR; CDR2 reads FQNEAQ (reference sequence). This CDR3 comprises 17 residues. CDR3 region: CASSLFSGTGVSYEQYF. The CDR3 nucleotides are TGTGCCAGCAGCTTGTTTTCGGGGACAGGGGTTTCCTACGAGCAGTACTTC. Supplemented by reference TRBV7-9 and TRBJ2-7, the full variable domain reads DTGVSQNPRHKITKRGQNVTFRCDPISEHNRLYWYRQTLGQGPEFLTYFQNEAQLEKSRLLSDRFSAERPKGSFSTLEIQRTEQGDSAMYLCASSLFSGTGVSYEQYFGPGTRLTVT.

The chain combines TRBV7-6 with TRBJ1-5; D may be TRBD1 (5 bases). The V gene's germline CDR1 is SGHVS and CDR2 FNYEAQ. The CDR3 sequence is 15 residues long. V was pared by 0 bases and J by 5 bases, with 11 bases between. The CDR3 sequence: CASSLAGGGDQPQHF. The CDR3 DNA sequence: TGTGCCAGCAGCTTAGCGGGGGGGGGGGATCAGCCCCAGCATTTT.

V usage is TRBV10-3 and J usage is TRBJ1-5; no reliable D call. The germline V and J ends were trimmed by 1 base and 0 bases, with 4 bases remaining between them. Germline V gives CDR1 ENHRY, CDR2 SYGVKD. The CDR3 contains 14 residues. The CDR3 DNA sequence: TGTGCCATCAGTGAGTTGGGTAGCAATCAGCCCCAGCATTTT. This translates into CAISELGSNQPQHF.

The gene calls are TRBV29-1 and TRBJ2-1; tentatively, D is TRBD1 or TRBD2 (6 bases each). CDR3 length: 16 residues. Germline V lookup: CDR1 SQVTM, CDR2 ANQGSEA. The V gene lost 2 bases and the J gene lost 5 bases, with 19 bases spanning the gap. The CDR3 here is CSVEPKGGSPHNEQFF. The CDR3 nucleotides are TGCAGCGTTGAACCGAAGGGGGGTTCCCCCCACAATGAGCAGTTCTTC.

The genes are TRBV2 and TRBJ1-1; D is perhaps TRBD1 (5 bases). This CDR3 region has 13 residues. Germline-derived CDR1 and CDR2 are SNHLY and FYNNEI. Trimming removed 6 bases from V and 2 bases from J, with 10 bases in between. CDR3 sequence reads: CASRGTENTEAFF. The CDR3 coding sequence is TGTGCCAGCAGAGGGACGGAAAACACTGAAGCTTTCTTT.

This clonotype was counted a few times. The rearrangement links TRBV29-1 to TRBJ1-2; TRBD1 matches at 7 bases. CDR1 SQVTM and CDR2 ANQGSEA come from the germline V gene. V lost 4 bases to trimming and J lost 5 bases; unmatched junction nucleotides: 7. CDR3 size: 13 residues. CDR3 nucleotides: TGCAGCGTTGTTCCCGAGGGGGCATATGGCTACACCTTC. Encoded protein: CSVVPEGAYGYTF.

The CDR3 sequence is CSARALGQYNEKLFF. The CDR3 DNA follows: TGCAGTGCTAGAGCCCTGGGACAGTATAATGAAAAACTGTTTTTT. This chain connects TRBV20-1 to TRBJ1-4; 7 bases align to TRBD1. This CDR3 region has 15 residues. With V trimmed by 1 base and J by 4 bases, 6 bases remained unmatched. Per germline, CDR1 DFQATT and CDR2 SNEGSKA (reference sequence).

The chain combines TRBV20-1 with TRBJ2-3; the D call may be TRBD1 or TRBD2 (5 bases each). The CDR3 has 14 residues. Per germline, CDR1 DFQATT and CDR2 SNEGSKA (reference sequence). The V end lost 5 bases, the J end lost 6 bases, and 18 bases lay between the germline ends. This chain's CDR3 is CSAETGPPVDTQYF. The DNA for the CDR3 is TGCAGTGCTGAAACGGGACCGCCCGTGGATACGCAGTATTTT.

This clonotype was found a few times. Compared with germline, one end of the junction differs, possibly owing to a read error. This rearrangement joins TRBV11-2 to TRBJ2-1, with unresolved D. This CDR3 has 13 amino acids. Looked up from germline, CDR1 is SGHAT and CDR2 is FQNNGV. As DNA, the CDR3 is TGTGCCAGCAGCCTAGAACAGTACAATGAGCAGTTCTTC. Its protein is CASSLEQYNEQFF.

Only one count was recorded for this clonotype. The chain employs TRBV7-3 and TRBJ2-1; D perhaps matches TRBD1 (6 bases). Germline V gives CDR1 SGHTA, CDR2 FQGTGA. CDR3 length equals 15 residues. V lost 3 bases to trimming and J lost 9 bases, with 18 bases between them. Written as DNA, the CDR3 is TGTGCCAGCAGCTTGGCTGGGGGCGCGTTAGGTGAGCAGTTCTTC. It codes for CASSLAGGALGEQFF.

The rearrangement joins TRBV7-2 to TRBJ2-3, with TRBD2 matching over 7 bases. In germline, CDR1 is SGHTA, CDR2 FQGNSA. V shed 2 bases, J shed 2 bases, and the junction held 4 bases outside the gene matches. The CDR3 runs to 15 residues. CDR3 region: CASSLRAGPTDTQYF. CDR3 bases: TGTGCCAGCAGCTTAAGAGCGGGGCCCACAGATACGCAGTATTTT.

With respect to this clonotype: Compared with germline, one end of the junction differs, possibly owing to a read error. V gene TRBV2 combines with J gene TRBJ2-1, with 10 nucleotides matching TRBD2. In germline, CDR1 is SNHLY, CDR2 FYNNEI. CDR3 length equals 17 residues. The chain's CDR3 is CASTTTRTSGSYNEQFF. Here the CDR3 DNA reads TGTGCCAGCACCACTACCCGGACTAGCGGCTCCTACAATGAGCAGTTTTTC.

The rearrangement uses TRBV7-2 and TRBJ2-1; 8 nucleotides line up with TRBD2. Germline V gene lookup returns CDR1 SGHTA and CDR2 FQGNSA. This CDR3 has 16 residues. The trim removed 4 bases at V and 5 bases at J, leaving 10 bases unmatched. For the CDR3, the DNA is TGTGCCAGCAGCTCCGATTTTGGCGGGAGGAACAATGAGCAGTTCTTC. Translating it yields CASSSDFGGRNNEQFF.

The chain uses TRBV13 and TRBJ2-7, with 8 bases lining up with TRBD2. The V segment lost 4 bases and the J segment 5 bases; nucleotides outside the gene matches: 16. The CDR3 extends over 17 amino acids. Germline CDR1 reads PRHDT; CDR2 reads FYEKMQ (reference sequence). The CDR3 DNA sequence: TGTGCCAGCAGCTCAAGCTACAAATCTAGCGGGTCCCACGAGCAGTACTTC. Translated, it gives CASSSSYKSSGSHEQYF.

This chain links TRBV4-3 with TRBJ2-4; TRBD2 agrees at 13 bases. Near its end, the DNA agrees better with TRBJ2-7, so the J call may be wrong. This CDR3 has 20 residues. Looked up from germline, CDR1 is LGHNA and CDR2 is YSLEER. The CDR3 DNA is TGCGCCAGCAGCCGGACGGTCCTAAGACTAGCGGGAGGATTTACCTACGAGCAGTACTTC. Its translation: CASSRTVLRLAGGFTYEQYF.

The V call is TRBV29-1, the J call TRBJ1-2; D ambiguous. V lost 3 bases, J lost 5 bases, and 13 bases lay in between. The germline gives CDR1 SQVTM, CDR2 ANQGSEA. The CDR3 has 13 residues. DNA for the CDR3: TGCAGCGTTGAGTTGCAGACGACTTATGGCTACACCTTC. Translation: CSVELQTTYGYTF. The full variable domain, rest sourced from reference TRBV29-1 and TRBJ1-2, is SAVISQKPSRDICQRGTSLTIQCQVDSQVTMMFWYRQQPGQSLTLIATANQGSEATYESGFVIDKFPISRPNLTFSTLTVSNMSPEDSSIYLCSVELQTTYGYTFGSGTRLTVV.

There are many counts of this clonotype. The gene calls are TRBV6-6 and TRBJ2-3; maybe TRBD2 (7 bases). Germline-derived CDR1 and CDR2 are MNHNY and SVGAGI (reference sequence). The CDR3 runs to 17 residues. The germline V and J ends were trimmed by 1 base and 0 bases, with 14 bases remaining between them. As DNA, the CDR3 is TGTGCCAGCAGTTACTGGGAGGGGGGCCTCAGCACAGATACGCAGTATTTT. It specifies CASSYWEGGLSTDTQYF.